This record looks at one T cell receptor beta chain sequence and its context. Germline CDR1 reads ENHRY; CDR2 reads SYGVKD. The CDR3 covers 12 residues. V was cut by 3 bases and J by 4 bases, with 3 bases left in between. This entry comes from a study of shared clonotypes between healthy human individuals. The table came from immunoSEQ multiplex PCR; TCRdb's copy has only in-frame clones and leaves some out. Of about 2.3 million clones detected, over 90% appear once; the ten largest clones hold 0.3% to 0.4%. This chain connects TRBV10-3 to TRBJ2-2, with D unresolved. The TCR originated in a man between 18 and 29 years old in good health. Some clones in this sample may be carry-over from other donors' samples. Source material: naive CD4+ T cells from PBMCs. The subset is: CD45RA+ positively selected. CDR3 sequence: CAISDTTGELFF. The CDR3 DNA reads TGTGCCATCAGTGACACCACCGGGGAGCTGTTTTTT.